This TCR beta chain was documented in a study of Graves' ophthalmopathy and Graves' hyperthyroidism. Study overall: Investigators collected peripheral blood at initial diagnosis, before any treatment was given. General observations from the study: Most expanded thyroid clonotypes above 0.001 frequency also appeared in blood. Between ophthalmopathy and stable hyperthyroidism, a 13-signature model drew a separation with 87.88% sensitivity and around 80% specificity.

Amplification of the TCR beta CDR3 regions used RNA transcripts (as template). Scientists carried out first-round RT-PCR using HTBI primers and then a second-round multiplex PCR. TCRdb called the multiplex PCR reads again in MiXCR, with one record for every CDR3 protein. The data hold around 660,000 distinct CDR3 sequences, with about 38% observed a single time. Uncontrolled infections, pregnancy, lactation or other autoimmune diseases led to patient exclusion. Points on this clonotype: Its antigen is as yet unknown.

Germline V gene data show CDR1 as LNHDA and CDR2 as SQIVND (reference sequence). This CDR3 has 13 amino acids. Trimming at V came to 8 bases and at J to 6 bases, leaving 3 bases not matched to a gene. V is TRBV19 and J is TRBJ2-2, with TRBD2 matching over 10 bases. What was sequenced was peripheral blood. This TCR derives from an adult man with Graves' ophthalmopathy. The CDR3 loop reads CASLAGGPGELFF. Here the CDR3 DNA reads TGTGCCAGTTTAGCGGGGGGCCCCGGGGAGCTGTTTTTT.